The 7 T cell receptor beta chains below all came from one sample that was sequenced in a study of T cell responses to AZD1222 COVID-19 vaccine. The data were produced by immunoSEQ multiplex PCR, yet TCRdb's version contains in-frame clones alone and is incomplete. The data hold around 130,000 clones, with about 94% observed a single time. The sample consisted of peripheral blood, taken on day 0 of AZD1222 vaccination. These receptors were collected from an adult in good health.

V gene TRBV19 combines with J gene TRBJ1-1, with D tentatively TRBD1 (6 bases). Per germline, CDR1 LNHDA and CDR2 SQIVND (reference sequence). The CDR3 covers 14 residues. Trimming stripped 6 bases from V and 7 bases from J, with 18 bases between. Here the CDR3 DNA reads TGTGCCAGTAGCACGGAGGGACAATTGAGTGAAGCTTTCTTT. Residues: CASSTEGQLSEAFF.

This sequence joins TRBV5-6 and TRBJ2-6, with unresolved D. Germline CDR1 SGHDT, CDR2 YYEEEE. This CDR3 contains 16 residues. V was pared by 5 bases and J by 0 bases, with 12 bases between. The CDR3 DNA follows: TGTGCCAGCAGTCCCGTTAGGGACTCTGGGGCCAACGTCCTGACTTTC. Translation gives CASSPVRDSGANVLTF.

The chain links TRBV18 to TRBJ1-1; D is possibly TRBD1 (5 bases). Per germline, CDR1 KGHSH and CDR2 LQKENI. The CDR3 has 14 amino acids. Trimming left V 4 bases short and J 1 base short, with 10 bases between. The CDR3 sequence is CASSRGASNTEAFF. Written as DNA, the CDR3 is TGTGCCAGCTCACGAGGGGCCTCGAACACTGAAGCTTTCTTT.

This clone has just one count. The chain recombines TRBV7-9 with TRBJ2-5; 7 bases are a match to TRBD2. The J segment lost 2 bases and the V segment lost 4 bases, leaving 13 bases of the junction unmatched. The germline CDR1 and CDR2 sequences are SEHNR and FQNEAQ (reference sequence). The CDR3 is made up of 17 amino acids. The CDR3 coding sequence is TGTGCCAGCAGCTCTCGTCTTCGGGGAGGGGCTCAAGAGACCCAGTACTTC. Residues: CASSSRLRGGAQETQYF.

The chain is built from TRBV5-1 and TRBJ2-7; 7 positions match TRBD1. The CDR3 totals 14 residues. The V and J ends lost 4 bases and 3 bases, in that order; junction bases with no gene match: 7. Germline V CDR1 and CDR2: SGHRS, YFSETQ. The CDR3 coding sequence is TGCGCCAGCAGCCGGGACAGCTTGAACTACGAGCAGTACTTC. This encodes CASSRDSLNYEQYF.

The chain carries TRBV18 and TRBJ2-3; no clear D gene. The CDR3 sequence is 13 residues long. Trimming stripped 0 bases from V and 7 bases from J, with 8 bases between. Per the germline V gene, CDR1 is KGHSH and CDR2 is LQKENI. As DNA, the CDR3 is TGTGCCAGCTCACCACCAACAGTAAATACGCAGTATTTT. This codes for CASSPPTVNTQYF.

The chain has TRBV3-1 (or the pseudogene TRBV3-2) and TRBJ1-1; 7 nucleotides agree with TRBD1. The CDR3 extends over 17 amino acids. The germline CDR1 and CDR2 sequences are LGHDT and YNNKEL (reference sequence). Losses at the gene ends were 0 bases for V and 0 bases for J; bases not matched to a gene: 7. CDR3 protein: CASSQDRGGRVNTEAFF. In DNA form, the CDR3 reads TGTGCCAGCAGCCAAGATAGAGGGGGCAGGGTGAACACTGAAGCTTTCTTT.